One sample yielded the 29 T cell receptor beta chains listed below, sequenced in a study of T-cell memory formation after mild COVID-19. TCRdb re-analysed the 5' RACE reads in MiXCR, keeping a single row per CDR3 protein. Among about 470,000 distinct CDR3 sequences listed, approximately 18% were seen once. Sequencing was performed on PBMCs or a T cell subset sorted from them (not recorded which). The receptors originated from an adult woman who had mild COVID-19 (a few samples of this study predate the infection). Cell type and time point are not known.

There are a few counts of this clonotype. This chain joins TRBV6-2 or TRBV6-3 and TRBJ2-7; TRBD1 agrees at 9 bases. Germline CDR1 MNHEY, CDR2 SVGEGT. V was pared by 5 bases and J by 2 bases, with 4 bases of the junction left unmatched. The CDR3 is 14 residues long. The CDR3 sequence: CASSRTGATYEQYF. CDR3 DNA sequence: TGTGCCAGCAGTAGGACAGGGGCAACCTACGAGCAGTACTTC.

There are a few counts of this clonotype. The chain carries TRBV5-6 and TRBJ2-3; D is ambiguous. V was shortened by 2 bases and J by 0 bases, with 10 bases between the two germline ends. Germline-derived CDR1 and CDR2 are SGHDT and YYEEEE. The CDR3 covers 15 residues. In DNA, the CDR3 is TGTGCCAGCAGCTTCATTCCCCAGAGCACAGATACGCAGTATTTT. Protein: CASSFIPQSTDTQYF.

This chain connects TRBV9 to TRBJ2-3, with D unresolved. Germline V gives CDR1 SGDLS, CDR2 YYNGEE. The length of the CDR3 is 14 residues. V was cut by 0 bases and J by 3 bases, with 8 bases left in between. CDR3 sequence (DNA): TGTGCCAGCAGCGTAGCTTGGGCGACAGATACGCAGTATTTT. Translating gives CASSVAWATDTQYF.

The chain employs TRBV19 and TRBJ1-2, with D tentatively TRBD1 (5 bases). V was trimmed by 3 bases and J by 2 bases, leaving 10 bases between them. Germline V gene lookup returns CDR1 LNHDA and CDR2 SQIVND (reference sequence). CDR3 length: 14 residues. The CDR3 sequence is CASSIGTFNYGYTF. In DNA, the CDR3 is TGTGCCAGTAGTATTGGGACTTTCAACTATGGCTACACCTTC.

This clonotype was seen a handful of times. The chain is built from TRBV14 and TRBJ2-1, with D maybe TRBD2 (5 bases). Trimming cost V 2 bases and J 0 bases, with 11 bases left between them. Germline-derived CDR1 and CDR2 are SGHDN and FVKESK. The CDR3 consists of 16 residues. CDR3 in amino acids: CASSQQTSPSYNEQFF. The CDR3 coding sequence is TGTGCCAGCAGCCAACAAACTAGTCCCTCCTACAATGAGCAGTTCTTC.

V usage is TRBV15 and J usage is TRBJ2-3; 12 nucleotides line up with TRBD1. V gave up 5 bases and J gave up 5 bases; unmatched junction bases: 5. The germline V gene encodes CDR1 LNHNV and CDR2 YYDKDF (reference sequence). This CDR3 contains 15 residues. The DNA of the CDR3 is TGTGCCACCAGCCGGGACAGGGGGCTTAAAGATACGCAGTATTTT. The encoded protein is CATSRDRGLKDTQYF.

The J gene is TRBJ2-1, the V gene TRBV3-1; 7 bases are shared with TRBD1. Germline V lookup: CDR1 LGHDT, CDR2 YNNKEL (reference sequence). The CDR3 is 14 amino acids. Losses at the gene ends were 4 bases for V and 3 bases for J; bases not matched to a gene: 3. The chain's CDR3 is CASSLTGVYNEQFF. The CDR3 DNA is TGTGCCAGCAGCCTTACAGGGGTCTACAATGAGCAGTTCTTC.

This chain connects TRBV7-8 to TRBJ2-5, with 9 nucleotides matching TRBD2. V lost 2 bases to trimming and J lost 1 base; unmatched junction nucleotides: 5. This CDR3 is built from 16 residues. Germline V gene sequence: CDR1 SGHVS, CDR2 FQNEAQ. This CDR3 is CASSLTGSGSQETQYF. In DNA form, the CDR3 reads TGTGCCAGCAGCTTAACCGGTAGCGGGAGCCAAGAGACCCAGTACTTC. Full variable domain (remainder filled in from reference TRBV7-8 and TRBJ2-5): GAGVSQSPRYKVAKRGQDVALRCDPISGHVSLFWYQQALGQGPEFLTYFQNEAQLDKSGLPSDRFFAERPEGSVSTLKIQRTQQEDSAVYLCASSLTGSGSQETQYFGPGTRLLVL.

The chain has TRBV4-1 and TRBJ2-3; 7 nucleotides line up with TRBD1. Losses at the gene ends were 1 base for V and 1 base for J; bases not matched to a gene: 5. CDR3 length: 16 amino acids. Germline loops: CDR1 MGHRA, CDR2 YSYEKL. The CDR3 here is CASSQGGGAGTDTQYF. In DNA, the CDR3 is TGCGCCAGCAGCCAAGGAGGGGGCGCGGGCACAGATACGCAGTATTTT.

The chain has TRBV29-1 and TRBJ2-1, with 13 positions matching TRBD2. Germline V lookup: CDR1 SQVTM, CDR2 ANQGSEA. J was trimmed by 8 bases and V by 6 bases; bases with no gene match: 1. The CDR3 covers 12 residues. The CDR3 bases are TGCAGCGTGGGACTAGCGGGATATGAGCAGTTCTTC. Residues: CSVGLAGYEQFF.

The chain employs TRBV20-1 and TRBJ1-4, with 7 bases matching TRBD1. There are 15 residues in the CDR3. With V trimmed by 4 bases and J by 8 bases, 13 bases remained unmatched. The germline gives CDR1 DFQATT, CDR2 SNEGSKA (reference sequence). The CDR3 nucleotides are TGCAGTGCTACCAGACAGGGTCGGTTGTCGGAAAAACTGTTTTTT. Its translation: CSATRQGRLSEKLFF.

This clonotype showed up just once. The J gene is TRBJ1-2, the V gene TRBV7-6; a possible D gene is TRBD1 (6 bases). V lost 4 bases and J 8 bases, leaving 20 bases between the germline ends. Germline values: CDR1 SGHVS, CDR2 FNYEAQ. This CDR3 is 15 amino acids long. The chain's CDR3 is CASSSRQDSTGGYTF. CDR3 bases: TGTGCCAGCAGCTCCAGACAGGACTCTACCGGCGGCTACACCTTC.

In this sample, this clonotype turned up a few times. The chain has TRBV9 and TRBJ1-5; tentative D call: TRBD1 (5 bases). CDR3 size: 14 residues. The germline V and J ends were trimmed by 0 bases and 9 bases, with 13 bases remaining between them. CDR1 SGDLS and CDR2 YYNGEE come from the germline V gene. The CDR3 sequence: CASSVGGDVGPQHF. CDR3 nucleotide sequence: TGTGCCAGCAGCGTAGGGGGGGACGTTGGGCCCCAGCATTTT. The full variable domain, its missing parts supplied by reference TRBV9 and TRBJ1-5, is DSGVTQTPKHLITATGQRVTLRCSPRSGDLSVYWYQQSLDQGLQFLIQYYNGEERAKGNILERFSAQQFPDLHSELNLSSLELGDSALYFCASSVGGDVGPQHFGDGTRLSIL.

The J gene is TRBJ2-5, the V gene TRBV11-2; D is perhaps TRBD1 (5 bases). The CDR3 spans 15 residues. The germline V gene has CDR1 SGHAT and CDR2 FQNNGV. Trimming removed 0 bases at V and 4 bases at J, with 12 bases between. The CDR3 DNA follows: TGTGCCAGCAGCTTAGAGACAGCCCCGATAGAGACCCAGTACTTC. This sequence encodes CASSLETAPIETQYF.

The sample holds many counts of this clonotype. The chain links TRBV5-1 to TRBJ2-7; 8 positions agree with TRBD1. In germline, CDR1 is SGHRS, CDR2 YFSETQ. V lost 1 base to trimming and J lost 5 bases; unmatched junction nucleotides: 8. This CDR3 region has 15 residues. CDR3 nucleotide sequence: TGCGCCAGCAGCTTGTACGGGGACAGGAGCAACGAGCAGTACTTC. Translated, it gives CASSLYGDRSNEQYF.

This clonotype was recorded a few times. This sequence joins TRBV9 and TRBJ1-6; TRBD1 agrees at 7 bases. The germline V gene has CDR1 SGDLS and CDR2 YYNGEE. The CDR3 covers 15 residues. Trimming took 4 bases from V and 3 from J; bases not matched to a gene: 4. CDR3 amino acids: CASSPRDSYNSPLHF. CDR3 nucleotide sequence: TGTGCCAGCAGCCCCAGGGACAGCTATAATTCACCCCTCCACTTT.

The chain links TRBV12-3 or TRBV12-4 to TRBJ1-2; tentatively, D is TRBD1 (5 bases). The CDR3 loop spans 13 amino acids. The V and J ends lost 3 bases and 3 bases respectively, with 8 bases between them. The CDR3 here is CASSFSGYYGYTF. The DNA of the CDR3 is TGTGCCAGCAGTTTTTCAGGGTACTATGGCTACACCTTC.

This clonotype was seen more than once but under ten times. The chain couples TRBV7-9 to TRBJ1-2, with TRBD1 identical over 8 bases. Unmatched junction bases numbered 8, after V lost 2 bases and J lost 3 bases. The CDR3 loop spans 16 amino acids. In germline, CDR1 is SEHNR, CDR2 FQNEAQ (reference sequence). CDR3 loop: CASSLYGTGSDYGYTF. The CDR3, as DNA: TGTGCCAGCAGCTTATACGGGACAGGTAGTGACTATGGCTACACCTTC.

This clonotype was counted a few times. The V call is TRBV7-2, the J call TRBJ2-1; D perhaps matches TRBD2 (5 bases). The V end was cut by 5 bases, the J end by 3 bases, with 14 bases between. CDR1 SGHTA and CDR2 FQGNSA come from the germline V gene. CDR3 size: 15 residues. CDR3 region: CASSVDYRFYNEQFF. CDR3 bases: TGTGCCAGCAGCGTCGACTACCGCTTCTACAATGAGCAGTTCTTC. The variable domain in full, with the rest retrieved from reference TRBV7-2 and TRBJ2-1, is GAGVSQSPSNKVTEKGKDVELRCDPISGHTALYWYRQSLGQGLEFLIYFQGNSAPDKSGLPSDRFSAERTGGSVSTLTIQRTQQEDSAVYLCASSVDYRFYNEQFFGPGTRLTVL.

The chain employs TRBV7-9 and TRBJ1-4, with D unresolved. Germline CDR1 and CDR2: SEHNR and FQNEAQ (reference sequence). The CDR3 length is 12 residues. The germline V and J ends were trimmed by 1 base and 7 bases, with 4 bases remaining between them. The CDR3 DNA reads TGTGCCAGCAGCTTAGGCCTTGAAAAACTGTTTTTT. Translated: CASSLGLEKLFF.

This clonotype has ten or more counts. V and J are TRBV7-6 and TRBJ2-7; D gene ambiguous. CDR3 size: 13 residues. Germline values: CDR1 SGHVS, CDR2 FNYEAQ. The ends were cut back, 5 bases at V and 4 bases at J, with 12 bases in the middle. In nucleotides, the CDR3 is TGTGCCAGCAGCCCCCGCTTTCAGTACGAGCAGTACTTC. Translating gives CASSPRFQYEQYF. The entire variable domain, with the rest obtained from reference TRBV7-6 and TRBJ2-7, is as follows: GAGVSQSPRYKVTKRGQDVALRCDPISGHVSLYWYRQALGQGPEFLTYFNYEAQQDKSGLPNDRFSAERPEGSISTLTIQRTEQRDSAMYRCASSPRFQYEQYFGPGTRLTVT.

The chain combines TRBV10-1 with TRBJ2-7; 9 bases are shared with TRBD2. The CDR3 totals 14 residues. V lost 7 bases, J lost 3 bases, and 7 bases stayed unmatched. Germline-derived CDR1 and CDR2 are WNHNN and SYGVQD (reference sequence). The CDR3 DNA follows: TGCGCCAGCACCTTCCTGCGGGGGGGCTACGAGCAGTACTTC. As protein: CASTFLRGGYEQYF.

The table lists this clonotype with a few counts. The J gene is TRBJ2-7, the V gene TRBV15; D remains unclear. Trimming took off 0 bases at V and 3 bases at J, with 15 bases between the two ends. This CDR3 is built from 16 residues. CDR1 and CDR2 from the germline V gene are LNHNV and YYDKDF (reference sequence). CDR3 sequence (DNA): TGTGCCACCAGCAGAGATCGGCAGGAACGATTCTACGAGCAGTACTTC. It is translated as CATSRDRQERFYEQYF. Full variable domain (rest looked up from reference TRBV15 and TRBJ2-7): DAMVIQNPRYQVTQFGKPVTLSCSQTLNHNVMYWYQQKSSQAPKLLFHYYDKDFNNEADTPDNFQSRRPNTSFCFLDIRSPGLGDTAMYLCATSRDRQERFYEQYFGPGTRLTVT.

The chain is built from TRBV7-6 and TRBJ1-5; D is undetermined. Germline V gives CDR1 SGHVS, CDR2 FNYEAQ. The V gene lost 5 bases and the J gene lost 7 bases, with 24 bases spanning the gap. The CDR3 runs 17 residues. CDR3 DNA sequence: TGTGCCAGCAGCCCCTTCTCTCGGGAGATAGCGAACCAGCCCCAGCATTTT. Its protein is CASSPFSREIANQPQHF. Full variable domain (remainder filled in from reference TRBV7-6 and TRBJ1-5): GAGVSQSPRYKVTKRGQDVALRCDPISGHVSLYWYRQALGQGPEFLTYFNYEAQQDKSGLPNDRFSAERPEGSISTLTIQRTEQRDSAMYRCASSPFSREIANQPQHFGDGTRLSIL.

This clonotype was seen more than once but under ten times. The chain couples TRBV6-5 to TRBJ2-2; 14 nucleotides line up with TRBD2. V lost 2 bases to trimming and J lost 1 base; unmatched junction nucleotides: 3. The CDR3 extends over 18 amino acids. Germline-derived CDR1 and CDR2 are MNHEY and SVGAGI. The CDR3 spells CASSYTGLAGGNTGELFF. In DNA form, the CDR3 reads TGTGCCAGCAGTTACACAGGACTAGCGGGGGGGAACACCGGGGAGCTGTTTTTT.

The chain couples TRBV7-2 to TRBJ1-2; TRBD1 matches at 7 bases. Trimming cost V 2 bases and J 8 bases; bases outside gene matches: 5. Germline V lookup: CDR1 SGHTA, CDR2 FQGNSA. The CDR3 contains 13 residues. The CDR3 here is CASSLQAGGGYTF. The CDR3 DNA reads TGTGCCAGCAGCTTACAGGCAGGGGGAGGCTACACCTTC.

This clonotype appeared a few times. The rearrangement joins TRBV6-6 to TRBJ1-6; TRBD1 matches at 12 bases. The CDR3 has 19 amino acids. V trimming: 6 bases; J trimming: 0 bases; junction bases outside the gene matches: 9. Germline V CDR1 and CDR2: MNHNY, SVGAGI (reference sequence). CDR3 region: CASRDPGQGASSYNSPLHF. Written as DNA, the CDR3 is TGTGCCAGCAGGGACCCGGGACAGGGGGCGAGCTCCTATAATTCACCCCTCCACTTT.

This clonotype was found many times. This rearrangement joins TRBV12-3 or TRBV12-4 to TRBJ1-1, with 8 bases identical to TRBD1. This CDR3 spans 15 amino acids. V gave up 5 bases and J gave up 5 bases; unmatched junction bases: 10. The CDR3 reads CASSPTRGRGTEAFF. In nucleotides, the CDR3 is TGTGCCAGCAGTCCGACCAGGGGGCGAGGGACTGAAGCTTTCTTT.

J is TRBJ2-3 and V is TRBV29-1; no firm D call. CDR1 and CDR2 (germline): SQVTM, ANQGSEA. The germline V and J ends were trimmed by 0 bases and 10 bases, with 20 bases remaining between them. The CDR3 consists of 15 residues. In DNA form, the CDR3 reads TGCAGCGTTGAAGATCATTTCGGCACAGCTCGAGCGCAGTATTTT. It is translated as CSVEDHFGTARAQYF.